A selection of T cell receptor beta chains follows, all from one sample in a study of a mutant IDH1 vaccine in newly diagnosed glioma. Profiled with immunoSEQ multiplex PCR; TCRdb holds only in-frame clones, not every one. The sample yields about 66,000 clones, about 86% seen once. Material: PBMCs, obtained from a glioma patient treated with radiotherapy, temozolomide or both. These receptor sequences come from a young man with glioma. Both conserved end residues are part of each CDR3. D genes are given only for firm matches.

v_call	j_call	d_call	cdr3_aa
TRBV19	TRBJ1-2	.	CASSSREGSYYGYTF
TRBV2	TRBJ1-1	.	CASSEEGRIIMNTEAFF
TRBV5-1	TRBJ1-3	.	CASSLGESALGDTIYF
TRBV5-1	TRBJ1-2	.	CAITTGYVYTF
TRBV6-5	TRBJ2-3	TRBD1	CASSQQGRQDTQYF
TRBV4-1	TRBJ2-7	.	CASSLRLESSYEQYF
TRBV27	TRBJ2-1	.	CASSGHVHNEQFF
TRBV6-1	TRBJ2-7	.	CASSVGFESYEQYF
TRBV6-1	TRBJ2-2	.	CASSEGLYPNTGELFF
TRBV19	TRBJ2-7	.	CASSNSRSNEQYF
TRBV10-3	TRBJ1-4	.	CAPHRMVLTNEKLFF
TRBV6-1	TRBJ2-7	.	CASSEGGRYEQYF
TRBV25-1	.	.	CASSTGFYEQYF
TRBV6-6	TRBJ2-1	TRBD1	CASKLPGTGYNEQFF
TRBV5-1	TRBJ2-5	TRBD2	CASDSGGAQETQYF
TRBV19	TRBJ1-5	.	CATQEQERGSNQPQHF
TRBV6-5	TRBJ1-1	.	CASSYSRGMQNTEAFF
TRBV19	TRBJ2-7	.	CASSMVGRPSYEQYF
TRBV6-1	TRBJ1-1	.	CASSEAGGGAYTEAFF
TRBV4-1	TRBJ2-7	TRBD2	CASSQGTSGIGGSYEQYF
TRBV6-6	TRBJ2-1	.	CASSYARGGEQFF
TRBV19	TRBJ1-3	.	CASTQAGRTGNTIYF
TRBV10-2	TRBJ1-1	.	CASTQGNTEAFF
TRBV7-9	TRBJ1-1	.	CASSSDDTEAFF
TRBV7-2	TRBJ2-5	TRBD2	CASSLGREGETQYF
TRBV28	TRBJ2-7	.	CASSLKPYEQYF
TRBV6-5	TRBJ1-2	.	CASSYSIRRNYGYTF